This T cell receptor (beta chain) was captured by sequencing in a study of PD-1 blockade in classical Hodgkin lymphoma. Findings of the study overall: Some patients started nivolumab under 1 year after ASCT, and they were excluded.

Regarding this clone: As yet, its antigen is unknown.

J was trimmed by 2 bases and V by 8 bases; bases with no gene match: 13. The germline V gene has CDR1 SGHTA and CDR2 FQGNSA. This CDR3 has 16 residues. Data came from immunoSEQ multiplex PCR; TCRdb stores just in-frame clones and leaves some out. The table lists about 22,000 clones, less than 85% of them singletons. Relapse after autologous stem cell transplantation occurred in every patient, and brentuximab vedotin exposure varied. The sequencing here drew on peripheral blood mononuclear cells (PBMCs), taken before the second cycle of nivolumab. The TCR comes from a human donor with classical Hodgkin lymphoma. This rearrangement joins TRBV7-2 to TRBJ2-3; TRBD1 aligns across 7 bases. CDR3: CASDRATPPLTDTQYF. The CDR3 DNA follows: TGTGCCAGCGACAGGGCAACACCTCCGCTCACAGATACGCAGTATTTT.